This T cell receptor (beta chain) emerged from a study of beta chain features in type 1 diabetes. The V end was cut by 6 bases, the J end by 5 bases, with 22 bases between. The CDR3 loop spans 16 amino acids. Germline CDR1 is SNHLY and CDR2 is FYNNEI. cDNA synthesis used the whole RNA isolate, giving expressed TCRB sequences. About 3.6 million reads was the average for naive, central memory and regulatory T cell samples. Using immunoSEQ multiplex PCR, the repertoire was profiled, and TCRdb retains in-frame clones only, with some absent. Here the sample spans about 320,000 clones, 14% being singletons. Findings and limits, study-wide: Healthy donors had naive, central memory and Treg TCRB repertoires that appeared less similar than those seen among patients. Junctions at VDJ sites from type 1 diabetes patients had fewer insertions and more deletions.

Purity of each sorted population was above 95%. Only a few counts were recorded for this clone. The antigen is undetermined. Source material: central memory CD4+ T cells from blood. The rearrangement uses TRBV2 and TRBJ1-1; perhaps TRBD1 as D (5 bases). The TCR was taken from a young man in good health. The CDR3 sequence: CASRGYQRGAETEAFF. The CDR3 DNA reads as TGTGCCAGCAGGGGGTACCAGCGAGGGGCTGAGACTGAAGCTTTCTTT.